The clone carrying this T cell receptor beta chain was detected only a few times. This specimen comes from a study of blood T cell repertoires in COVID-19. Overall study context: Both acute and convalescent COVID-19 samples were obtained from the United States, Italy and Spain. Sources were T cells, B-cell-depleted T cells, or PBMCs; the material itself was cDNA or gDNA.

Original handling: Estimated nucleated cell counts came from reference gene primer amplification. Assay used: immunoSEQ multiplex PCR; TCRdb lists only in-frame clones, some missing. V, J and clone size were drawn from that table, and D and trimming were deduced from the DNA. The data show a few hundred thousand clones, roughly 80% seen once. The Seattle site enrolled patients during active infection and followed them longitudinally. This CDR3 spans 13 amino acids. Germline CDR1 reads SGDLS; CDR2 reads YYNGEE. V was clipped by 4 bases and J by 4 bases, with 9 bases between them. The gene calls are TRBV9 and TRBJ2-1; D not resolved. The sample consisted of peripheral blood. The TCR comes from a woman in her 70s with COVID-19, enrolled during active disease. Written as DNA, the CDR3 is TGTGCCAGCAGCCCTACTCCTTACAATGAGCAGTTCTTC. Translating gives CASSPTPYNEQFF.